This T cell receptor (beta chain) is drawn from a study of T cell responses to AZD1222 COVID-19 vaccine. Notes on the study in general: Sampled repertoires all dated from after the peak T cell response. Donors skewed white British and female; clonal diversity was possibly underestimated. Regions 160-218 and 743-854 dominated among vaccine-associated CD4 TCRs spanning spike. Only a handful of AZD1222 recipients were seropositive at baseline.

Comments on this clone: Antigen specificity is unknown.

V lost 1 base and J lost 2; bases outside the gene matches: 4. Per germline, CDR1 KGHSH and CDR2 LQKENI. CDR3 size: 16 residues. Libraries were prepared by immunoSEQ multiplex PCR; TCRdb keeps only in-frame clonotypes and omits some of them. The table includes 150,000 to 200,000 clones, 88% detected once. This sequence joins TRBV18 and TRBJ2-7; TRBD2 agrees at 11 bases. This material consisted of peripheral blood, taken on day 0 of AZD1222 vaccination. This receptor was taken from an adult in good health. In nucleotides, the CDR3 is TGTGCCAGCTCACCACAGTCTAGCGGGGGGACCTACGAGCAGTACTTC. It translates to CASSPQSSGGTYEQYF.